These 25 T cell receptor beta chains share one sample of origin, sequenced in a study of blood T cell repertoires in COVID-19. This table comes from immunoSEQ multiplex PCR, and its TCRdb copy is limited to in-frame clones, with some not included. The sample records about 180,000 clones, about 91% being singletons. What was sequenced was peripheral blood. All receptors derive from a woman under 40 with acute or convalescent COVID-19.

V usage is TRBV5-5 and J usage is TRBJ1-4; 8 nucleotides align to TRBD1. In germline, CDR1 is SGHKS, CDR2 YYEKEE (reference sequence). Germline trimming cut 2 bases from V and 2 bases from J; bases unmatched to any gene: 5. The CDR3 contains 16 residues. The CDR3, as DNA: TGTGCCAGCAGCTTTAGGCAGGGGGCTACTAATGAAAAACTGTTTTTT. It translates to CASSFRQGATNEKLFF.

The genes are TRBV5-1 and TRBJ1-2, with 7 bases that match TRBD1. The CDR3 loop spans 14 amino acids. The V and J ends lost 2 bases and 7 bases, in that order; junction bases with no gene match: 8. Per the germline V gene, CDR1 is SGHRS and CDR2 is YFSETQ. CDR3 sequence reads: CASSFDPTGSGYTF. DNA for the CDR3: TGCGCCAGCAGCTTCGACCCGACAGGGAGTGGCTACACCTTC.

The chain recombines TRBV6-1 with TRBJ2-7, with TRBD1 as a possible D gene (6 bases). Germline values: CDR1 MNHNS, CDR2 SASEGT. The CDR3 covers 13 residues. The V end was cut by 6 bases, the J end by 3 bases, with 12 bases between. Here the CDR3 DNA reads TGTGCCAGCAGGGTCGGACAGCTCTACGAGCAGTACTTC. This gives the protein CASRVGQLYEQYF.

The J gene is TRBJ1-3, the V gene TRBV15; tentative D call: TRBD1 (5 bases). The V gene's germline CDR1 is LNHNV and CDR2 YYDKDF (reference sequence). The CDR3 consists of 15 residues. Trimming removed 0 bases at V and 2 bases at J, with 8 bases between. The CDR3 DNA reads TGTGCCACCAGCAGAGATGGGGCCACTGGAAACACCATATATTTT. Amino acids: CATSRDGATGNTIYF.

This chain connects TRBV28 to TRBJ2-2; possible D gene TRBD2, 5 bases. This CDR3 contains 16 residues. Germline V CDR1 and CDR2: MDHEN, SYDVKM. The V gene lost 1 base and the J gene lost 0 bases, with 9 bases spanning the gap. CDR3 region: CASSLSSGANTGELFF. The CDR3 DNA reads TGTGCCAGCAGTTTATCATCCGGGGCGAACACCGGGGAGCTGTTTTTT.

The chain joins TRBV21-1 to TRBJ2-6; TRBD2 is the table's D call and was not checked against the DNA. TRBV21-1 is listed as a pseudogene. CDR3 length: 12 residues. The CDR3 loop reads CARRTGANVLTF. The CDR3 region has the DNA TGTGCCAGGCGGACTGGGGCCAACGTCCTGACTTTC.

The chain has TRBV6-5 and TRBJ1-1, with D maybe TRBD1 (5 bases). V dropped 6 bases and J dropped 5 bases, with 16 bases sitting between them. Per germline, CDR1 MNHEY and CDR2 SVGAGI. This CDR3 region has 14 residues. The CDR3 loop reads CASSIIPRTTEAFF. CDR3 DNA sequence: TGTGCCAGCAGCATTATTCCAAGGACAACTGAAGCTTTCTTT.

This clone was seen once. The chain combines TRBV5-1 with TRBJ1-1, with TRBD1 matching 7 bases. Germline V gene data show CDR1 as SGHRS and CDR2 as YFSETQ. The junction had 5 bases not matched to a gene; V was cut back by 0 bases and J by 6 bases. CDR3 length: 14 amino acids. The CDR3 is CASSLEGAQAEAFF. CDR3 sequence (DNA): TGCGCCAGCAGCTTGGAGGGGGCGCAGGCTGAAGCTTTCTTT.

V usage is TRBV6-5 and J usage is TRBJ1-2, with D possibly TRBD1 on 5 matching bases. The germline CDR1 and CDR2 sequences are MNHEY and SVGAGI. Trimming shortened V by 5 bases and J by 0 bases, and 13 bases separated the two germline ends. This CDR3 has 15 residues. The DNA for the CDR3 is TGTGCCAGCAGTCGACAGTCCCAAGCTAACTATGGCTACACCTTC. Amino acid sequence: CASSRQSQANYGYTF.

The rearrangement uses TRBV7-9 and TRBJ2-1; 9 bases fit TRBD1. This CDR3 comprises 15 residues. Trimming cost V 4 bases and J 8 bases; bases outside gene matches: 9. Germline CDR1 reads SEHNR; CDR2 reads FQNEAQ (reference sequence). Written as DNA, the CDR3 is TGTGCCAGCAGCTCCCCGGGACAGGGTTTTGATGAGCAGTTCTTC. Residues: CASSSPGQGFDEQFF.

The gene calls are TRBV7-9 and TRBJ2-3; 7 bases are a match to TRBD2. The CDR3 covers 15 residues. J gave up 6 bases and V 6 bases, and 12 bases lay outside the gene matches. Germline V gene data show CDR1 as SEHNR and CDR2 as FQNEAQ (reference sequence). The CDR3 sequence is CASSQSLPSGDTQYF. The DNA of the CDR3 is TGTGCCAGCAGTCAAAGTTTGCCTAGCGGTGATACGCAGTATTTT.

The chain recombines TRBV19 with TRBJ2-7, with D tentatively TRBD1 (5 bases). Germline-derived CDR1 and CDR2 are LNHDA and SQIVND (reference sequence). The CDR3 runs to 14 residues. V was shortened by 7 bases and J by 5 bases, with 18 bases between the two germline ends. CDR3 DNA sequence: TGTGCCAGTACGCCGGCAGGGAATATCCACGAGCAGTACTTC. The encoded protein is CASTPAGNIHEQYF.

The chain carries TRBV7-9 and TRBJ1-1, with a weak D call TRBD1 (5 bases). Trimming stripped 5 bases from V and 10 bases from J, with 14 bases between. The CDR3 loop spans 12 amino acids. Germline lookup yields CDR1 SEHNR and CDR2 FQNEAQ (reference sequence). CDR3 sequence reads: CASSRQGLVAFF. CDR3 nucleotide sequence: TGTGCCAGCAGCCGCCAGGGCCTTGTAGCTTTCTTT.

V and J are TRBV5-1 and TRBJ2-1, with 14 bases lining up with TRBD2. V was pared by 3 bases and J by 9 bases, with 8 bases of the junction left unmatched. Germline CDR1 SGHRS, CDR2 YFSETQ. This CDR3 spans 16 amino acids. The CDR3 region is CASSSPTSGRGGEQFF. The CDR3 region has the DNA TGCGCCAGCAGCTCCCCGACTAGCGGGAGGGGGGGTGAGCAGTTCTTC.

In DNA form, the CDR3 reads TGTGCCAGCAGTATAGCAGGGACTAGCGGGAGTACGTTCTTC. Translation gives CASSIAGTSGSTFF. V and J are TRBV7-2 and TRBJ2-1; 14 positions agree with TRBD2. This CDR3 has 14 amino acids. Germline CDR1 reads SGHTA; CDR2 reads FQGNSA. V lost 6 bases and J lost 15; bases outside the gene matches: 10.

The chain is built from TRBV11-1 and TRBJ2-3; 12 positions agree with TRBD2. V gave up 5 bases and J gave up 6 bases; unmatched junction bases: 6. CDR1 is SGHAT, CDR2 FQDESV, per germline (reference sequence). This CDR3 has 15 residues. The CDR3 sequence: CASSPGLAGTDTQYF. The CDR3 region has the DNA TGTGCCAGCAGCCCCGGACTAGCGGGAACTGATACGCAGTATTTT.

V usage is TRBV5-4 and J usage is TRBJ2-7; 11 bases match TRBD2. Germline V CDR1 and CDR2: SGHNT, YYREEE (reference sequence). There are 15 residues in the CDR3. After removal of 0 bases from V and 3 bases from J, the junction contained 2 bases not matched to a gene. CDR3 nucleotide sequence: TGTGCCAGCAGCTTGGAGCTAGCGGGAGGCTACGAGCAGTACTTC. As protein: CASSLELAGGYEQYF.

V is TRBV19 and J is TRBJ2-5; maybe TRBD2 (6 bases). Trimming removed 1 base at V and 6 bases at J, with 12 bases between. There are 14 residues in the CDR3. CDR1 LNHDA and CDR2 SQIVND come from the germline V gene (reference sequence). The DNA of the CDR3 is TGTGCCAGTAGTATAGTCGGGGGTGGTAAGACCCAGTACTTC. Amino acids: CASSIVGGGKTQYF.

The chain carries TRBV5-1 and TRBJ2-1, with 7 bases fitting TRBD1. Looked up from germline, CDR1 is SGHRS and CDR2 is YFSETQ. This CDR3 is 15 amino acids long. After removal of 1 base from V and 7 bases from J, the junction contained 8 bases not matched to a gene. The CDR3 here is CASSLMQGELNEQFF. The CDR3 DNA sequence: TGCGCCAGCAGCTTGATGCAGGGGGAACTAAATGAGCAGTTCTTC.

The CDR3 spells CASSIVLPTPNEQFF. The CDR3 DNA is TGTGCCAGTAGTATAGTCCTCCCTACCCCCAATGAGCAGTTCTTC. V is TRBV19 and J is TRBJ2-1; no clear D. Deletions cut 1 base from V and 6 bases from J, with 13 bases between. Per germline, CDR1 LNHDA and CDR2 SQIVND (reference sequence). The CDR3 contains 15 residues.

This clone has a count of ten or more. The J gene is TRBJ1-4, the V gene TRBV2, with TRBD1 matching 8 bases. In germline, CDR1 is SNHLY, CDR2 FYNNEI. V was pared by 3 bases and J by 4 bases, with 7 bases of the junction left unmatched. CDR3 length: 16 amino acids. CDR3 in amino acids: CASSDYQGAINEKLFF. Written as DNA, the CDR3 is TGTGCCAGCAGTGATTACCAGGGGGCGATTAATGAAAAACTGTTTTTT.

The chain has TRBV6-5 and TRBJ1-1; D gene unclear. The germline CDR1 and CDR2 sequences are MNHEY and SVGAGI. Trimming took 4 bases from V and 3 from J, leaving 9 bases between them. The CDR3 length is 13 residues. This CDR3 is CASSFYGYTEAFF. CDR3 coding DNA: TGTGCCAGCAGTTTTTACGGGTACACTGAAGCTTTCTTT.

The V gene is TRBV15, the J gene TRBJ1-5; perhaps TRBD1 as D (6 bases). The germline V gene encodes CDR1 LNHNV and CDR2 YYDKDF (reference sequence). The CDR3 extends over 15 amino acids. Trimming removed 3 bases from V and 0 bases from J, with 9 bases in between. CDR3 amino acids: CATSRDRHSNQPQHF. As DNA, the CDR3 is TGTGCCACCAGCAGGGACAGACATAGCAATCAGCCCCAGCATTTT. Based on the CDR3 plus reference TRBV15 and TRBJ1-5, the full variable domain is DAMVIQNPRYQVTQFGKPVTLSCSQTLNHNVMYWYQQKSSQAPKLLFHYYDKDFNNEADTPDNFQSRRPNTSFCFLDIRSPGLGDTAMYLCATSRDRHSNQPQHFGDGTRLSIL.

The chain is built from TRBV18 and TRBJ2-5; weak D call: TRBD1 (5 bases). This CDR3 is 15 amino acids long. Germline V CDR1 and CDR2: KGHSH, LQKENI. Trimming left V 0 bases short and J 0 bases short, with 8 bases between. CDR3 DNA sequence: TGTGCCAGCTCACCACCAGACAGTTACCAAGAGACCCAGTACTTC. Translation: CASSPPDSYQETQYF.

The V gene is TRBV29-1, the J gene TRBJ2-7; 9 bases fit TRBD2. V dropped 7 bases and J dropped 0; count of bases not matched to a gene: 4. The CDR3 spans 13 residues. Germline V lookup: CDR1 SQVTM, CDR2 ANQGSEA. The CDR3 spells CSGRLAASYEQYF. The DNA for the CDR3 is TGCAGCGGGAGACTAGCGGCCTCCTACGAGCAGTACTTC.